These 26 T cell receptor beta chains came from one sample sequenced in a study of tumor T cells in aggressive B-cell lymphoma. The protocol was immunoSEQ multiplex PCR, while the TCRdb copy is restricted to in-frame clones and leaves out a portion. Among some 3,500 clones, 85% to 95% were seen once, and the ten largest hold 2%. Material: tumor tissue. The receptors were sampled from an adult with diffuse large B cell lymphoma.

The rearrangement joins TRBV6-5 to TRBJ1-5; 9 nucleotides match TRBD1. V lost 8 bases, J lost 7 bases, and 9 bases stayed unmatched. The CDR3 totals 14 residues. The germline V gene has CDR1 MNHEY and CDR2 SVGAGI. CDR3 coding DNA: TGTGCCAGCTGGACAGGGGAGGCGTGGCAGCCCCAGCATTTT. Residues: CASWTGEAWQPQHF.

The rearrangement joins TRBV29-1 to TRBJ1-1; D ambiguous. Germline CDR1 and CDR2: SQVTM and ANQGSEA. V was trimmed by 5 bases and J by 0 bases, leaving 10 bases between them. The CDR3 has 13 amino acids. CDR3 amino acids: CSVLGRLNTEAFF. The CDR3 region has the DNA TGCAGCGTTTTGGGGAGATTGAACACTGAAGCTTTCTTT.

The chain is built from TRBV18 and TRBJ2-3; 10 bases line up with TRBD2. The J segment lost 2 bases and the V segment lost 6 bases, leaving 2 bases of the junction unmatched. Germline V gene lookup returns CDR1 KGHSH and CDR2 LQKENI. The CDR3 totals 14 residues. The CDR3 region is CASSGLADTDTQYF. In DNA form, the CDR3 reads TGTGCCAGCTCTGGACTAGCGGACACAGATACGCAGTATTTT.

The chain has TRBV30 and TRBJ2-2; D might be TRBD2 (5 bases). V dropped 5 bases and J dropped 2 bases, with 12 bases sitting between them. The CDR3 runs 14 residues. From germline, CDR1 is GTSNPN and CDR2 SVGIG (reference sequence). The CDR3 bases are TGTGCCTGGGGGCTGGGGAGTAACACCGGGGAGCTGTTTTTT. This encodes CAWGLGSNTGELFF. Based on the CDR3 plus reference TRBV30 and TRBJ2-2, the full variable domain is SQTIHQWPATLVQPVGSPLSLECTVEGTSNPNLYWYRQAAGRGLQLLFYSVGIGQISSEVPQNLSASRPQDRQFILSSKKLLLSDSGFYLCAWGLGSNTGELFFGEGSRLTVL.

The chain employs TRBV10-3 and TRBJ2-1, with TRBD2 matching over 8 bases. V lost 4 bases to trimming and J lost 4 bases; unmatched junction nucleotides: 3. The CDR3 totals 14 residues. Germline CDR1 is ENHRY and CDR2 is SYGVKD. CDR3 loop: CAISVVAGYNEQFF. The CDR3 DNA sequence: TGTGCCATCAGTGTGGTAGCGGGATACAATGAGCAGTTCTTC.

The J gene is TRBJ1-5, the V gene TRBV7-9, with 7 nucleotides matching TRBD1. The CDR3 runs to 15 residues. Germline CDR1 reads SEHNR; CDR2 reads FQNEAQ (reference sequence). J lost 6 bases, V lost 5 bases, and 10 bases had no gene match. The CDR3 coding sequence is TGTGCCAGCAGCGCCGGTACAGGGGTAGCTCAGCCCCAGCATTTT. It translates to CASSAGTGVAQPQHF.

V gene TRBV6-5 combines with J gene TRBJ2-1, with a weak D call TRBD1 (6 bases). Germline loops: CDR1 MNHEY, CDR2 SVGAGI. The length of the CDR3 is 13 residues. V gave up 9 bases and J gave up 2 bases, with 11 bases separating them. CDR3 sequence (DNA): TGTGCCAGTAGACAGGTTACCTACAATGAGCAGTTCTTC. Translating it yields CASRQVTYNEQFF.

The V gene is TRBV5-1, the J gene TRBJ1-2, with 7 bases identical to TRBD1. The CDR3 sequence is 13 residues long. J lost 2 bases, V lost 3 bases, and 1 base had no gene match. Looked up from germline, CDR1 is SGHRS and CDR2 is YFSETQ. The CDR3 DNA reads as TGCGCCAGCAGCTCGGGACAGAACTATGGCTACACCTTC. This encodes CASSSGQNYGYTF.

This clone was seen once. The junction differs from germline at one of its ends, possibly a read error. This chain uses TRBV5-4 with TRBJ1-2; 8 positions match TRBD1. CDR3 length: 16 residues. The germline V gene encodes CDR1 SGHNT and CDR2 YYREEE (reference sequence). CDR3: CASGGEGRGRGYGYTF. The CDR3 nucleotides read TGTGCCAGCGGAGGGGAAGGCAGGGGGCGCGGCTATGGTTACACCTTC.

The rearrangement joins TRBV25-1 to TRBJ2-1; TRBD2 aligns across 10 bases. J was trimmed by 9 bases and V by 6 bases; bases with no gene match: 11. The CDR3 runs to 15 residues. CDR1 and CDR2 from the germline V gene are MGHDK and SYGVNS. The CDR3 loop reads CASRPTVAGGSEQFF. DNA of the CDR3: TGTGCCAGCAGACCGACAGTAGCGGGAGGAAGTGAGCAGTTCTTC.

J is TRBJ1-5 and V is TRBV2, with a tentative D call TRBD1 (6 bases). Between the trimmed V and J ends, which lost 9 bases and 4 bases, there was a span of 13 bases. Germline CDR1 reads SNHLY; CDR2 reads FYNNEI. This CDR3 has 13 amino acids. The CDR3 is CASGAGDNQPQHF. The CDR3 DNA reads as TGTGCCAGTGGGGCAGGGGATAATCAGCCCCAGCATTTT.

This chain links TRBV7-8 with TRBJ1-1; the D is unclear. The germline CDR1 and CDR2 sequences are SGHVS and FQNEAQ. V was cut by 2 bases and J by 6 bases, with 13 bases left in between. This CDR3 is 14 amino acids long. The CDR3 loop reads CASSLLADVPEAFF. Written as DNA, the CDR3 is TGTGCCAGCAGCTTATTGGCGGATGTGCCTGAAGCTTTCTTT.

The chain has TRBV5-8 and TRBJ2-5, with 8 bases identical to TRBD1. This CDR3 is built from 12 residues. Germline-derived CDR1 and CDR2 are SGHTS and YDEGEE. V lost 8 bases, J lost 0 bases, and 0 bases stayed unmatched. The CDR3 nucleotides are TGTGCCAGGGGACAGGACCAAGAGACCCAGTACTTC. This codes for CARGQDQETQYF.

This clone has a handful of counts. The gene calls are TRBV9 and TRBJ2-7, with D perhaps matching TRBD2 (6 bases). V was clipped by 2 bases and J by 5 bases, with 20 bases between them. From germline, CDR1 is SGDLS and CDR2 YYNGEE. The CDR3 runs to 16 residues. The CDR3 sequence: CASSVALEGVMNEQYF. The CDR3 bases are TGTGCCAGCAGCGTGGCCCTGGAGGGAGTAATGAACGAGCAGTACTTC.

The rearrangement uses TRBV19 and TRBJ1-1, with D maybe TRBD1 (6 bases). V was pared by 8 bases and J by 0 bases, with 13 bases between. This CDR3 comprises 14 residues. Germline loops: CDR1 LNHDA, CDR2 SQIVND (reference sequence). The CDR3 DNA follows: TGTGCCAGTTCGCGGGGGCAGTTGAACACTGAAGCTTTCTTT. This sequence encodes CASSRGQLNTEAFF.

The chain carries TRBV5-1 and TRBJ2-3, with 9 positions matching TRBD2. The CDR3 consists of 17 residues. The J segment lost 0 bases and the V segment lost 0 bases, leaving 5 bases of the junction unmatched. Germline V gives CDR1 SGHRS, CDR2 YFSETQ. The CDR3 protein is CASSLVLAGTSTDTQYF. In DNA, the CDR3 is TGCGCCAGCAGCTTGGTCCTAGCGGGAACTAGCACAGATACGCAGTATTTT.

The chain carries TRBV7-2 and TRBJ2-7; 9 positions match TRBD2. With 1 base clipped from V and 1 base from J, the junction kept 2 bases outside the gene matches. Germline CDR1 and CDR2: SGHTA and FQGNSA. The CDR3 spans 15 residues. The CDR3 is CASSLVAGVSYEQYF. CDR3 in DNA: TGTGCCAGCAGCTTAGTAGCGGGGGTATCCTACGAGCAGTACTTC.

The chain uses TRBV7-2 and TRBJ2-3; 7 bases line up with TRBD2. Losses at the gene ends were 5 bases for V and 5 bases for J; bases not matched to a gene: 10. From germline, CDR1 is SGHTA and CDR2 FQGNSA. CDR3 length: 15 residues. CDR3 nucleotide sequence: TGTGCCAGCAGCCCTTGGGGAGGGCAAAGAGATACGCAGTATTTT. Translating gives CASSPWGGQRDTQYF.

The chain links TRBV7-9 to TRBJ1-4, with a tentative D call TRBD1 (6 bases). The germline V gene encodes CDR1 SEHNR and CDR2 FQNEAQ (reference sequence). The CDR3 runs to 13 residues. Trimming took off 1 base at V and 7 bases at J, with 7 bases between the two ends. The CDR3 sequence: CASSLGGGEKLFF. In nucleotides, the CDR3 is TGTGCCAGCAGCTTAGGAGGGGGTGAAAAACTGTTTTTT.

In its sample, this clone was seen once. The genes are TRBV6-5 and TRBJ1-2; no firm D call. Germline V CDR1 and CDR2: MNHEY, SVGAGI. Trimming shortened V by 0 bases and J by 4 bases, and 9 bases separated the two germline ends. This CDR3 is 14 amino acids long. CDR3 residues: CASSYSAAFYGYTF. In nucleotides, the CDR3 is TGTGCCAGCAGTTACTCCGCGGCATTCTATGGCTACACCTTC.

The count of this clone is one. This chain uses TRBV4-1 with TRBJ2-2, with TRBD1 as a possible D gene (5 bases). The CDR3 contains 17 residues. Trimming pared 1 base from V and 0 bases from J, leaving 12 bases between. Germline lookup yields CDR1 MGHRA and CDR2 YSYEKL. This chain's CDR3 is CASSQVRVGANTGELFF. CDR3 coding DNA: TGCGCCAGCAGCCAAGTTCGTGTAGGGGCGAACACCGGGGAGCTGTTTTTT.

The V and J genes are TRBV6-6 and TRBJ1-1; the match to TRBD1 covers 7 bases. The V gene end was trimmed by 5 bases and the J gene end by 4 bases; junction bases not matched to a gene: 1. The CDR3 sequence is 12 residues long. Germline-derived CDR1 and CDR2 are MNHNY and SVGAGI (reference sequence). CDR3 sequence reads: CASSAGGTEAFF. In nucleotides, the CDR3 is TGTGCCAGCAGTGCAGGGGGCACTGAAGCTTTCTTT.

This clone was seen only once. The J gene is TRBJ2-3, the V gene TRBV5-6; tentative D call: TRBD2 (5 bases). The germline CDR1 and CDR2 sequences are SGHDT and YYEEEE. V was pared by 1 base and J by 0 bases, with 9 bases between. The CDR3 contains 15 residues. The CDR3 DNA follows: TGTGCCAGCAGCTTGACCCGGACTAGCACAGATACGCAGTATTTT. Translating gives CASSLTRTSTDTQYF. Filled out from reference TRBV5-6 and TRBJ2-3, the complete variable domain reads DAGVTQSPTHLIKTRGQQVTLRCSPKSGHDTVSWYQQALGQGPQFIFQYYEEEERQRGNFPDRFSGHQFPNYSSELNVNALLLGDSALYLCASSLTRTSTDTQYFGPGTRLTVL.

The rearrangement joins TRBV7-2 to TRBJ2-7; D not resolved. Germline CDR1 SGHTA, CDR2 FQGNSA. The CDR3 extends over 15 amino acids. Trimming removed 1 base from V and 0 bases from J, with 10 bases in between. This CDR3 reads CASSLGSTGSYEQYF. CDR3 coding DNA: TGTGCCAGCAGCTTAGGGAGTACCGGCTCCTACGAGCAGTACTTC. Variable domain in full (rest from reference TRBV7-2 and TRBJ2-7): GAGVSQSPSNKVTEKGKDVELRCDPISGHTALYWYRQSLGQGLEFLIYFQGNSAPDKSGLPSDRFSAERTGGSVSTLTIQRTQQEDSAVYLCASSLGSTGSYEQYFGPGTRLTVT.

This sequence joins TRBV6-1 and TRBJ1-4; D is possibly TRBD1 (6 bases). Trimming pared 2 bases from V and 8 bases from J, leaving 15 bases between. Per the germline V gene, CDR1 is MNHNS and CDR2 is SASEGT. CDR3 length: 15 residues. In nucleotides, the CDR3 is TGTGCCAGCAGTGAACTCGGGTGGGGGCTGGAAAAACTGTTTTTT. Its translation is CASSELGWGLEKLFF.

This chain connects TRBV19 to TRBJ1-1, with 7 bases matching TRBD1. CDR1 and CDR2 (germline): LNHDA, SQIVND (reference sequence). Trimming removed 5 bases from V and 3 bases from J; junction bases left unmatched: 3. The CDR3 has 13 residues. CDR3 nucleotides: TGTGCCAGTAGTTCTGGGACAGACACTGAAGCTTTCTTT. This sequence encodes CASSSGTDTEAFF.